This TCR beta chain originates from a study of shared clonotypes between healthy human individuals. Study background: Sampling drew on donors who were two women and three men aged 18 to 49. General study points: Generation probabilities of non-shared clonotypes were lower (relative to those shared by all four donors).

Terminally differentiated effector memory CD45RA+ cells were excluded by CCR7 positive selection of CD45RO-negative cells. This CDR3 is 16 amino acids long. The V and J ends lost 0 bases and 1 base respectively, with 9 bases between them. Germline V CDR1 and CDR2: MNHNY, SVGAGI (reference sequence). On this clone itself: Its specificity is not known.

The data were produced by immunoSEQ multiplex PCR, yet TCRdb's version contains in-frame clones alone and is incomplete. The table lists 630,000 or so clones, roughly 98% of them singletons. The sequence came from a man aged 25-45 years in good health. The specimen was naive CD8+ T cells sorted from blood. The V call is TRBV6-6, the J call TRBJ2-2; D ambiguous. The CDR3 DNA follows: TGTGCCAGCAGTTACTCGGTGGAAGAGAACACCGGGGAGCTGTTTTTT. This encodes CASSYSVEENTGELFF.